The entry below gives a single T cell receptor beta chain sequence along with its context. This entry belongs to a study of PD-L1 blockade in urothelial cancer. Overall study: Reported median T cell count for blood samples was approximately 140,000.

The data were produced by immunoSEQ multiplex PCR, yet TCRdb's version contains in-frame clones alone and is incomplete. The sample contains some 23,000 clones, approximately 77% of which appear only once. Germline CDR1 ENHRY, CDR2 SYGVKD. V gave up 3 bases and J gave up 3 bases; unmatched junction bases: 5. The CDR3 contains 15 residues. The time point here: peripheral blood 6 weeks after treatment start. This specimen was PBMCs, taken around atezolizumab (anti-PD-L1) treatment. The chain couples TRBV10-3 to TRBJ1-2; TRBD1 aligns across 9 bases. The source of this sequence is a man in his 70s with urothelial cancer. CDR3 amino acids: CAISDNTGGDYGYTF. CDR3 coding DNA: TGTGCCATCAGTGATAATACAGGGGGCGACTATGGCTACACCTTC.